One TCR beta chain is described in this entry. This CDR3 has 15 amino acids. Germline values: CDR1 LNHDA, CDR2 SQIVND (reference sequence). V dropped 6 bases and J dropped 8; count of bases not matched to a gene: 10. The data originate from a study of blood T cell repertoires in COVID-19. Background on the study: Sample material is recorded as cDNA or gDNA derived from T cells, B-cell-depleted T cells, or PBMCs.

Under the authors' procedure: Scientists estimated how many nucleated cells there were by amplifying reference gene primers. Clones were read by immunoSEQ multiplex PCR, and TCRdb kept only the in-frame ones, dropping some. The V and J calls and the clone size are those of that table, but D and trimming were determined from the DNA. The table has tens of thousands of clones, about 84% seen once. The TCR originated in a man aged 45-65 years with active COVID-19. The sample was peripheral blood. V is TRBV19 and J is TRBJ1-4; TRBD1 agrees at 9 bases. The CDR3 coding sequence is TGTGCCAGTAGCCCAGGGGGACAGGGAGGAGAAAAACTGTTTTTT. The encoded protein is CASSPGGQGGEKLFF.